Following are 20 T cell receptor beta chains from one sample sequenced in a study of blood T cell repertoires in COVID-19 (dated by TCRdb to about 2020). The library was obtained by the immunoSEQ multiplex PCR assay. Imported from immuneACCESS, the table was reduced by TCRdb to in-frame sequences with V and J called. These copies leave out some clones; in studies compared against another copy, an unresolved V gene accounts for under half, and the cause of the remainder is not known. Present in this sample are 110,000 to 150,000 clones, approximately 86% of which were seen just once. Clones ranked in the top ten supply about 1.5% of the sample. Sequencing was done on a sample of peripheral blood. These receptors all stem from a woman aged 55 to 70 with acute or convalescent COVID-19.

The V call is TRBV19, the J call TRBJ2-2, with 8 bases that match TRBD1. With 1 base clipped from V and 1 base from J, the junction kept 5 bases outside the gene matches. Per germline, CDR1 LNHDA and CDR2 SQIVND (reference sequence). This CDR3 contains 17 residues. CDR3 nucleotide sequence: TGTGCCAGTAGTATAGCGGGGACAGGAAAGAACACCGGGGAGCTGTTTTTT. Translating it yields CASSIAGTGKNTGELFF.

This chain connects TRBV19 to TRBJ1-1, with a possible D match to TRBD1 (6 bases). The germline gives CDR1 LNHDA, CDR2 SQIVND (reference sequence). Trimming stripped 5 bases from V and 1 base from J, with 11 bases between. CDR3 length: 14 residues. The CDR3 loop reads CASSAQQGNTEAFF. The CDR3 DNA reads as TGTGCCAGTAGTGCTCAACAGGGGAACACTGAAGCTTTCTTT.

The gene calls are TRBV4-1 and TRBJ2-5; 8 positions match TRBD1. The CDR3 totals 18 residues. The germline gives CDR1 MGHRA, CDR2 YSYEKL. Trimming at V came to 4 bases and at J to 2 bases, leaving 15 bases not matched to a gene. The CDR3 DNA follows: TGCGCCAGCAGCCGTCAGTGGGGCGGGACAGGACTACAAGAGACCCAGTACTTC. Translated, it gives CASSRQWGGTGLQETQYF.

The chain carries TRBV7-2 and TRBJ2-1; 7 bases align to TRBD1. Germline V gene data show CDR1 as SGHTA and CDR2 as FQGNSA. The CDR3 extends over 15 amino acids. Trimming cost V 5 bases and J 3 bases; bases outside gene matches: 7. CDR3 sequence (DNA): TGTGCCAGCAGCCGTGACAGGGCCAACTACAATGAGCAGTTCTTC. Translation gives CASSRDRANYNEQFF. Full variable domain (missing parts from reference TRBV7-2 and TRBJ2-1): GAGVSQSPSNKVTEKGKDVELRCDPISGHTALYWYRQSLGQGLEFLIYFQGNSAPDKSGLPSDRFSAERTGGSVSTLTIQRTQQEDSAVYLCASSRDRANYNEQFFGPGTRLTVL.

The J gene is TRBJ2-2, the V gene TRBV29-1; tentative D call: TRBD1 (5 bases). CDR1 is SQVTM and CDR2 is ANQGSEA in the germline V gene. With 5 bases removed from V and 4 bases from J, the gap between germline ends came to 11 bases. The CDR3 sequence is 13 residues long. As DNA, the CDR3 is TGCAGCGTTTCTTACCAGGGCACCGGGGAGCTGTTTTTT. Its translation: CSVSYQGTGELFF.

CDR3 sequence reads: CASSSGTEKGETQYF. The CDR3 nucleotides read TGTGCCAGCAGCTCTGGGACAGAGAAGGGAGAGACCCAGTACTTC. The chain carries TRBV7-3 and TRBJ2-5; 7 bases are shared with TRBD1. Looked up from germline, CDR1 is SGHTA and CDR2 is FQGTGA. V lost 4 bases to trimming and J lost 4 bases; unmatched junction nucleotides: 9. The length of the CDR3 is 15 residues. Full variable domain (missing parts from reference TRBV7-3 and TRBJ2-5): GAGVSQTPSNKVTEKGKYVELRCDPISGHTALYWYRQSLGQGPEFLIYFQGTGAADDSGLPNDRFFAVRPEGSVSTLKIQRTERGDSAVYLCASSSGTEKGETQYFGPGTRLLVL.

V is TRBV30 and J is TRBJ1-2, with no clear D. CDR3 size: 13 residues. The V end lost 1 base, the J end lost 4 bases, and 10 bases lay between the germline ends. Looked up from germline, CDR1 is GTSNPN and CDR2 is SVGIG (reference sequence). The CDR3 region has the DNA TGTGCCTGGAGTGCTACCTCCCCCTATGGCTACACCTTC. It specifies CAWSATSPYGYTF.

The count of this clone is one. This sequence joins TRBV28 and TRBJ1-1; D is uncertain. The CDR3 totals 12 residues. Germline V gene data show CDR1 as MDHEN and CDR2 as SYDVKM. V was shortened by 8 bases and J by 4 bases, with 11 bases between the two germline ends. The CDR3 region is CASSRVGTEAFF. For the CDR3, the DNA is TGTGCCAGCTCCCGGGTTGGCACTGAAGCTTTCTTT.

The chain joins TRBV3-1 (or the pseudogene TRBV3-2) to TRBJ2-2, with TRBD2 as a possible D gene (5 bases). The germline gives CDR1 LGHDT, CDR2 YNNKEL (reference sequence). This CDR3 is built from 15 residues. V dropped 0 bases and J dropped 5 bases, with 10 bases sitting between them. Here the CDR3 reads CASSQDLSGTGELFF. The CDR3, as DNA: TGTGCCAGCAGCCAAGATCTTTCGGGGACCGGGGAGCTGTTTTTT.

J is TRBJ2-5 and V is TRBV29-1, with D perhaps matching TRBD1 (6 bases). This CDR3 region has 12 residues. The V gene lost 7 bases and the J gene lost 0 bases, with 9 bases spanning the gap. Germline V CDR1 and CDR2: SQVTM, ANQGSEA. The CDR3 region is CSGYRDQETQYF. CDR3 DNA: TGCAGCGGATACAGGGACCAAGAGACCCAGTACTTC.

This chain joins TRBV16 and TRBJ2-1; D not certain. Germline V lookup: CDR1 KGHSY, CDR2 FQNENV. CDR3 length equals 12 residues. The ends were cut back, 3 bases at V and 10 bases at J, with 10 bases in the middle. The CDR3 DNA reads TGTGCCAGCAGCCAGCCACCTAGGGAGCAGTTCTTC. This translates into CASSQPPREQFF.

The gene calls are TRBV3-1 (or the pseudogene TRBV3-2) and TRBJ2-1, with 11 nucleotides matching TRBD2. This CDR3 region has 17 residues. Germline assignment: CDR1 LGHDT and CDR2 YNNKEL (reference sequence). The junction had 9 bases not matched to a gene; V was cut back by 5 bases and J by 3 bases. CDR3 protein: CASSSSGGNLFYNEQFF. The CDR3 bases are TGTGCCAGCAGCTCTAGCGGGGGGAACCTCTTCTACAATGAGCAGTTCTTC.

The chain employs TRBV12-5 and TRBJ2-5, with a possible D match to TRBD2 (6 bases). There are 16 residues in the CDR3. V was pared by 3 bases and J by 4 bases, with 18 bases between. CDR1 LGHNT and CDR2 FRNRAP come from the germline V gene. CDR3 residues: CASGLTRELSGETQYF. Here the CDR3 DNA reads TGTGCTAGTGGTTTAACCCGGGAGCTCTCGGGAGAGACCCAGTACTTC.

This clone was detected only once. The chain has TRBV19 and TRBJ1-5; D may be TRBD1 (5 bases). The CDR3 extends over 13 amino acids. Per the germline V gene, CDR1 is LNHDA and CDR2 is SQIVND (reference sequence). V lost 6 bases, J lost 6 bases, and 12 bases lay in between. The CDR3 sequence is CASSSKGRQPQHF. DNA of the CDR3: TGTGCCAGTAGCTCAAAGGGGCGTCAGCCCCAGCATTTT.

V and J are TRBV19 and TRBJ1-1, with unresolved D. The ends were cut back, 6 bases at V and 0 bases at J, with 8 bases in the middle. Germline values: CDR1 LNHDA, CDR2 SQIVND (reference sequence). This CDR3 has 13 residues. The CDR3 DNA reads TGTGCCAGTAGCGAGGGAGTGAACACTGAAGCTTTCTTT. This gives the protein CASSEGVNTEAFF.

This chain links TRBV19 with TRBJ1-5; 9 positions agree with TRBD1. Unmatched junction bases numbered 3, after V lost 10 bases and J lost 2 bases. This CDR3 is built from 13 residues. The V gene's germline CDR1 is LNHDA and CDR2 SQIVND (reference sequence). The CDR3 region is CATRDRGNQPQHF. In DNA form, the CDR3 reads TGTGCCACCAGGGACAGGGGCAATCAGCCCCAGCATTTT.

This chain connects TRBV30 to TRBJ2-5, with a possible D match to TRBD2 (5 bases). The CDR3 has 13 residues. Germline-derived CDR1 and CDR2 are GTSNPN and SVGIG (reference sequence). V lost 5 bases, J lost 5 bases, and 15 bases lay in between. The DNA for the CDR3 is TGTGCCTGGTTACCTGCGGGCGGGGAGACCCAGTACTTC. As protein: CAWLPAGGETQYF.

The V and J genes are TRBV7-5 and TRBJ1-3; the table's D call, TRBD1, was not checked against the DNA. TRBV7-5 is deemed a pseudogene. This CDR3 contains 15 residues. CDR3: CARSGTGGSGNTIYF. The DNA for the CDR3 is TGTGCCAGAAGCGGAACAGGGGGCTCTGGAAACACCATATATTTT.

The chain uses TRBV30 and TRBJ1-4, with TRBD1 matching 7 bases. Germline trimming cut 0 bases from V and 4 bases from J; bases unmatched to any gene: 2. Germline lookup yields CDR1 GTSNPN and CDR2 SVGIG (reference sequence). The CDR3 extends over 14 amino acids. The CDR3 loop reads CAWSVGQSNEKLFF. The CDR3 region has the DNA TGTGCCTGGAGTGTGGGACAGAGTAATGAAAAACTGTTTTTT.

This chain links TRBV11-1 with TRBJ1-1; 7 nucleotides agree with TRBD1. The CDR3 is 14 amino acids. Germline V gene lookup returns CDR1 SGHAT and CDR2 FQDESV (reference sequence). V shed 5 bases and J 2 bases; nucleotides not matched to a gene: 5. The CDR3 protein is CASSTWTGNTEAFF. CDR3 coding DNA: TGTGCCAGCAGCACATGGACAGGTAACACTGAAGCTTTCTTT.